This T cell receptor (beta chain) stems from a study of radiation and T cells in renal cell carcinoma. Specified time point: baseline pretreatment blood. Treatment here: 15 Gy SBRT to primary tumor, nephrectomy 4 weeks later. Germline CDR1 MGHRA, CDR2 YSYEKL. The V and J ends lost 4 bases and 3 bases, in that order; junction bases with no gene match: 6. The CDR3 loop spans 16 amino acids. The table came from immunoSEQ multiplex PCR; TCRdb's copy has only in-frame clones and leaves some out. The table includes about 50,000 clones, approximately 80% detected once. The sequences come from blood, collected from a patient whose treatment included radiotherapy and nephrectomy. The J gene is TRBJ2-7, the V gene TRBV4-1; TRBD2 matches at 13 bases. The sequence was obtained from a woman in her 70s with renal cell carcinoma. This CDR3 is CASSPSGLAGVYEQYF. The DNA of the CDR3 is TGCGCCAGCAGCCCGAGCGGACTAGCGGGAGTCTACGAGCAGTACTTC.